This TCR beta chain was recorded in a study of T cells after yellow fever vaccination (dated by TCRdb to about 2019). Context from the whole study: The SMART-Seq v4 Ultra Low Input RNA kit was used to prepare libraries from fractions with low cell numbers. To follow T-cell clones before and after primary and booster YFV17D yellow fever vaccination, bulk TCR alpha and beta repertoires were sequenced over time. Two healthy male donors, one aged 18 to 29 and one aged 30 to 40 years, made up the cohort. Blood was collected at multiple timepoints before and after primary and secondary immunization, and bulk PBMC replicates and cell subsets were isolated. Points the paper makes about the study in general: Most clones expanded after primary vaccination were re-detected after the booster (almost 97% of CD4 and roughly 85% of CD8), suggesting broad memory maintenance. Because the study included only a couple of donors, the extent to which the findings can be generalized is limited. Compared with the primary T-cell response, the secondary T-cell response was weaker but faster, peaking on day 5 rather than day 15. A small fraction of clonotypes appeared in both the CD4 and CD8 compartments, likely as a result of convergent recombination. Because abundant contaminating clonotypes from the bulk population could be contained in FACS-sorted repertoires, computational filtering was required.

The meaning of the sample's treatment or condition label: live attenuated yellow fever vaccine strain. At each blood-draw timepoint, two biological replicates of bulk PBMCs were collected. A standard Ficoll-Paque protocol was used to isolate PBMCs from peripheral blood. RNA was extracted with TriZol from bulk PBMCs, CD4 and CD8 fractions, and dextramer-positive and dextramer-negative fractions. TCR cDNA was synthesized by 5'RACE template switching, which introduced a universal primer site and unique molecular identifiers. Priming for cDNA synthesis came from both the TCR alpha and TCR beta constant segments. Library amplification used two PCR steps, and the second PCR step added sample barcodes and sequencing adapters. Sequencing of libraries was done on Illumina HiSeq 2500 (2x100 bp) or NovaSeq (2x150 bp). For the original study's pipeline: MIGEC handled demultiplexing of reads and collapsing into UMI consensus sequences, while MiXCR performed V(D)J alignment. Clonotypes responding to the vaccine were identified with edgeR on replicate PBMC samples, with the criteria of FDR below 0.01 and a log2 fold change above 5 up to day 15. Each bulk clonotype received a CD4 or CD8 identity based on whether the sequenced CD4 or CD8 repertoire contained that clonotype at higher abundance. TCRdb took the public reads, trimmed them with fastp at Q25, ran MiXCR for clone calling and kept in-frame beta chains. Each CDR3 protein gets just one entry, which takes the most common genes and DNA from the rows behind it. The V and J calls here are based on TCRdb, not the publication. The sample records around 340,000 distinct CDR3 sequences, approximately 9% of which are singletons. The top ten clones comprise more than 15% of the sample.

V drops 2 bases and J drops 4 bases, leaving 12 bases in between. Reading from cysteine to phenylalanine, the CDR3 counts 14 amino acids. The sequence is cut down to CDR3 DNA, 42 bases in frame from base 1. From the germline V gene (reference sequence), CDR1 is MNHEY and CDR2 is SMNVEV. To note about this clonotype: No cognate antigen has been identified for it. No qualities accompany the bases; no much larger clone lies one base away.

The chain employs TRBV27 and TRBJ2-7, with the D gene uncertain. The sequencing used PBMCs, collected on the day of the first yellow fever vaccination. The source is a man between 18 and 29 years old who received the YFV17D yellow fever vaccine. The CDR3 corresponds to CASSLIDSRYEQYF. The DNA sequence is as follows: TGTGCCAGCAGTTTAATCGATTCTCGGTACGAGCAGTACTTC.